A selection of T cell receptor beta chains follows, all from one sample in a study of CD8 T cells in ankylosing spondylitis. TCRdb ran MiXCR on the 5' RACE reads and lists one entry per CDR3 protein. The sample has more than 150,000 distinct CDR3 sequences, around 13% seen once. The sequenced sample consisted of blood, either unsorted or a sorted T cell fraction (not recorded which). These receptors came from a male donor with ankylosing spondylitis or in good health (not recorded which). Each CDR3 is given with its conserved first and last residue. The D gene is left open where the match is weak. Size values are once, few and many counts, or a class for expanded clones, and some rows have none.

CDR3 protein: CASRSGTGIDEQFF
CDR3 DNA: TGTGCCAGTAGGTCCGGGACAGGGATCGATGAGCAGTTCTTC
V gene: TRBV19
D gene: TRBD1
clone size: -
J gene: TRBJ2-1

CDR3 protein: CAWSPLGTEAFF
CDR3 DNA: TGTGCCTGGAGTCCGCTGGGCACTGAAGCTTTCTTT
V gene: TRBV30
D gene: -
clone size: few
J gene: TRBJ1-1

CDR3 protein: CASSLIQGRTEAFF
CDR3 DNA: TGTGCCAGCAGCTTGATACAGGGGAGAACTGAAGCTTTCTTT
V gene: TRBV5-6
D gene: TRBD1
clone size: -
J gene: TRBJ1-1

CDR3 protein: CASSQLTPGGENEQFF
CDR3 DNA: TGTGCCAGCAGCCAACTAACTCCCGGCGGGGAGAATGAGCAGTTCTTC
V gene: TRBV14
D gene: -
clone size: few
J gene: TRBJ2-1

CDR3 protein: CASSLSLVGAGGQETQYF
CDR3 DNA: TGCGCCAGCAGCTTGTCGTTAGTCGGAGCGGGGGGTCAAGAGACCCAGTACTTC
V gene: TRBV5-1
D gene: TRBD2
clone size: -
J gene: TRBJ2-5

CDR3 protein: CASSAGIRAFF
CDR3 DNA: TGTGCCAGCAGTGCGGGGATAAGGGCTTTCTTT
V gene: TRBV12-3/TRBV12-4
D gene: -
clone size: -
J gene: TRBJ1-1

CDR3 protein: CASTAGTGGGDTQYF
CDR3 DNA: TGTGCCAGCACCGCTGGGACAGGGGGAGGGGATACGCAGTATTTT
V gene: TRBV2
D gene: TRBD1
clone size: -
J gene: TRBJ2-3

CDR3 protein: CASSPDNWNEQFF
CDR3 DNA: TGTGCCAGCAGCCCGGACAACTGGAATGAGCAGTTCTTC
V gene: TRBV7-2
D gene: -
clone size: few
J gene: TRBJ2-1

CDR3 protein: CASSVAGGRLQYF
CDR3 DNA: TGTGCCAGCAGCGTAGCGGGGGGAAGGCTCCAGTACTTC
V gene: TRBV9
D gene: TRBD2
clone size: once
J gene: TRBJ2-5

CDR3 protein: CASSVAWDRGQYEQYF
CDR3 DNA: TGTGCCAGCAGCGTAGCGTGGGACAGGGGGCAATACGAGCAGTACTTC
V gene: TRBV9
D gene: TRBD1
clone size: many
J gene: TRBJ2-7

CDR3 protein: CASRPQDRAYNEQFF
CDR3 DNA: TGTGCCAGCCGCCCCCAGGACAGGGCCTACAATGAGCAGTTCTTC
V gene: TRBV12-3/TRBV12-4
D gene: TRBD1
clone size: -
J gene: TRBJ2-1

CDR3 protein: CASSQASVSYNEQFF
CDR3 DNA: TGCGCCAGCAGCCAAGCTAGCGTTTCCTACAATGAGCAGTTCTTC
V gene: TRBV4-1
D gene: -
clone size: -
J gene: TRBJ2-1

CDR3 protein: CASSLMGQGETQYF
CDR3 DNA: TGTGCCAGCAGCCTGATGGGGCAGGGGGAGACCCAGTACTTC
V gene: TRBV27
D gene: -
clone size: -
J gene: TRBJ2-5

CDR3 protein: CAIGGTVSYEQYF
CDR3 DNA: TGTGCCATCGGCGGGACGGTCTCCTACGAGCAGTACTTC
V gene: TRBV10-3
D gene: -
clone size: -
J gene: TRBJ2-7

CDR3 protein: CASSYSQGDTEAFF
CDR3 DNA: TGTGCCAGCAGTTACTCGCAGGGAGACACTGAAGCTTTCTTT
V gene: TRBV6-5
D gene: -
clone size: few
J gene: TRBJ1-1

CDR3 protein: CASSHGSAKNIQYF
CDR3 DNA: TGTGCCAGCAGCCACGGGTCGGCCAAAAACATTCAGTACTTC
V gene: TRBV4-2
D gene: -
clone size: -
J gene: TRBJ2-4

CDR3 protein: CAISVRGNGKLFF
CDR3 DNA: TGTGCCATCAGTGTGCGGGGGAACGGAAAACTGTTTTTT
V gene: TRBV10-3
D gene: -
clone size: few
J gene: TRBJ1-4

CDR3 protein: CASSAGAPYEQYF
CDR3 DNA: TGTGCCAGCAGCGCGGGAGCCCCCTACGAGCAGTACTTC
V gene: TRBV27
D gene: TRBD2
clone size: -
J gene: TRBJ2-7

CDR3 protein: CAISEEDRGNGYTF
CDR3 DNA: TGTGCCATCAGTGAGGAGGACAGGGGAAATGGCTACACCTTC
V gene: TRBV10-3
D gene: TRBD1
clone size: few
J gene: TRBJ1-2

CDR3 protein: CASSTDLPYEQYF
CDR3 DNA: TGTGCCAGTAGTACCGACTTACCCTACGAGCAGTACTTC
V gene: TRBV19
D gene: -
clone size: -
J gene: TRBJ2-7

CDR3 protein: CASNLRAVEETQYF
CDR3 DNA: TGCGCCAGCAACCTTCGGGCGGTGGAGGAGACCCAGTACTTC
V gene: TRBV5-1
D gene: -
clone size: many
J gene: TRBJ2-5

CDR3 protein: CASSQGLISRGLNTEAFF
CDR3 DNA: TGCGCCAGCAGCCAAGGGCTGATTAGTCGGGGCCTTAACACTGAAGCTTTCTTT
V gene: TRBV4-1
D gene: -
clone size: many
J gene: TRBJ1-1

CDR3 protein: CASSSLPLDTQYF
CDR3 DNA: TGTGCCAGCAGCTCCCTACCATTGGATACGCAGTATTTT
V gene: TRBV13
D gene: -
clone size: -
J gene: TRBJ2-3

CDR3 protein: CASSLERTANYGYTF
CDR3 DNA: TGTGCCAGCAGCTTGGAAAGGACAGCTAACTATGGCTACACCTTC
V gene: TRBV5-5
D gene: -
clone size: few
J gene: TRBJ1-2

CDR3 protein: CASSLSRAAGNTIYF
CDR3 DNA: TGTGCCAGCAGTTTATCGCGGGCGGCGGGAAACACCATATATTTT
V gene: TRBV27
D gene: -
clone size: few
J gene: TRBJ1-3

CDR3 protein: CASSLVGRDEQFF
CDR3 DNA: TGCGCCAGCAGCTTGGTAGGCCGAGATGAGCAGTTCTTC
V gene: TRBV5-1
D gene: -
clone size: few
J gene: TRBJ2-1

CDR3 protein: CASSESRGRLDSYNSPLHF
CDR3 DNA: TGTGCCAGCAGTGAATCTAGGGGTCGGCTGGACTCCTATAATTCACCCCTCCACTTT
V gene: TRBV2
D gene: -
clone size: -
J gene: TRBJ1-6

CDR3 protein: CASSHGGSNQPQHF
CDR3 DNA: TGTGCCAGCAGCCACGGGGGAAGCAATCAGCCCCAGCATTTT
V gene: TRBV14
D gene: -
clone size: -
J gene: TRBJ1-5

CDR3 protein: CSARDRSLDWENIQYF
CDR3 DNA: TGCAGTGCTAGAGATCGAAGTTTGGATTGGGAAAACATTCAGTACTTC
V gene: TRBV20-1
D gene: -
clone size: -
J gene: TRBJ2-4

CDR3 protein: CASSLSPNTGELFF
CDR3 DNA: TGTGCCAGCAGCTTATCCCCGAACACCGGGGAGCTGTTTTTT
V gene: TRBV7-9
D gene: -
clone size: -
J gene: TRBJ2-2

CDR3 protein: CASSGAGTYPILSTDTQYF
CDR3 DNA: TGTGCCAGCAGCGGGGCCGGGACTTACCCCATCCTCAGCACAGATACGCAGTATTTT
V gene: TRBV11-2
D gene: -
clone size: few
J gene: TRBJ2-3

CDR3 protein: CASSRADPSYEQYF
CDR3 DNA: TGCGCCAGCTCCCGGGCAGATCCCTCCTACGAGCAGTACTTC
V gene: TRBV5-1
D gene: -
clone size: -
J gene: TRBJ2-7

CDR3 protein: CASSFIPLAGVTGELFF
CDR3 DNA: TGTGCCAGCAGTTTTATTCCCCTAGCGGGGGTTACCGGGGAGCTGTTTTTT
V gene: TRBV27
D gene: TRBD2
clone size: -
J gene: TRBJ2-2

CDR3 protein: CASSQEPGVHGGYTF
CDR3 DNA: TGCGCCAGCAGCCAAGAGCCGGGGGTCCACGGGGGCTACACCTTC
V gene: TRBV4-1
D gene: -
clone size: -
J gene: TRBJ1-2

CDR3 protein: CSARDPTAALRNSPLHF
CDR3 DNA: TGCAGTGCTAGAGATCCGACAGCGGCTCTGCGGAATTCACCCCTCCACTTT
V gene: TRBV20-1
D gene: -
clone size: -
J gene: TRBJ1-6

CDR3 protein: CASSLEGSASTDTQYF
CDR3 DNA: TGTGCCAGCAGTTTAGAAGGGTCGGCTAGCACAGATACGCAGTATTTT
V gene: TRBV12-3/TRBV12-4
D gene: -
clone size: -
J gene: TRBJ2-3

CDR3 protein: CASRRLAGGTGELFF
CDR3 DNA: TGTGCCAGCAGACGACTAGCGGGAGGCACCGGGGAGCTGTTTTTT
V gene: TRBV12-3/TRBV12-4
D gene: TRBD2
clone size: many
J gene: TRBJ2-2

CDR3 protein: CASSPGTSGGAEQFF
CDR3 DNA: TGTGCCAGCAGCCCTGGGACTAGCGGGGGGGCCGAGCAGTTCTTC
V gene: TRBV11-2
D gene: TRBD2
clone size: -
J gene: TRBJ2-1

CDR3 protein: CSVEGGLAGVKSYNEQFF
CDR3 DNA: TGCAGCGTTGAAGGGGGACTAGCGGGAGTGAAATCCTACAATGAGCAGTTCTTC
V gene: TRBV29-1
D gene: TRBD2
clone size: few
J gene: TRBJ2-1

CDR3 protein: CASSLQGPSAYYEQYF
CDR3 DNA: TGTGCCAGCAGCCTACAAGGGCCTAGCGCCTACTACGAGCAGTACTTC
V gene: TRBV11-2
D gene: -
clone size: -
J gene: TRBJ2-7

CDR3 protein: CSARDLDRGLEQYF
CDR3 DNA: TGCAGTGCTAGAGATCTGGACAGGGGTCTCGAGCAGTACTTC
V gene: TRBV20-1
D gene: TRBD1
clone size: few
J gene: TRBJ2-7

CDR3 protein: CASSSGLAGGGDTQYF
CDR3 DNA: TGTGCCAGCAGTTCGGGACTAGCGGGGGGCGGGGATACGCAGTATTTT
V gene: TRBV27
D gene: TRBD2
clone size: -
J gene: TRBJ2-3

CDR3 protein: CASGGLTQYF
CDR3 DNA: TGTGCCAGCGGGGGCCTTACGCAGTATTTT
V gene: TRBV12-3/TRBV12-4
D gene: -
clone size: many
J gene: TRBJ2-3

CDR3 protein: CASSFKRGSYNEQFF
CDR3 DNA: TGCGCCAGCAGCTTTAAGCGGGGGTCCTACAATGAGCAGTTCTTC
V gene: TRBV5-1
D gene: TRBD2
clone size: -
J gene: TRBJ2-1

CDR3 protein: CASSWVGGARSGELFF
CDR3 DNA: TGTGCCAGCAGTTGGGTCGGAGGAGCGAGGTCCGGGGAGCTGTTTTTT
V gene: TRBV27
D gene: -
clone size: -
J gene: TRBJ2-2

CDR3 protein: CASGPASYEQYF
CDR3 DNA: TGTGCCAGTGGACCGGCAAGCTACGAGCAGTACTTC
V gene: TRBV2
D gene: -
clone size: few
J gene: TRBJ2-7